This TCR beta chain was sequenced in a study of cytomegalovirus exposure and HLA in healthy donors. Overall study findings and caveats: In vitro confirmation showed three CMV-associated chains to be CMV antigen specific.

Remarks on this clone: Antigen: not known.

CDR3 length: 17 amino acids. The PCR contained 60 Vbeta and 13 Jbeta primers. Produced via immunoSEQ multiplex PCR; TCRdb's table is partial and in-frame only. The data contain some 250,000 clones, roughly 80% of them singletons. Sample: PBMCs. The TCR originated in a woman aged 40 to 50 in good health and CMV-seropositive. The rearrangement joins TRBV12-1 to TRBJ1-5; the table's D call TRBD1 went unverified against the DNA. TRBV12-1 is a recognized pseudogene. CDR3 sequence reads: CASSSWTGGRGNQPQHF. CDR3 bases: TGTGCCAGCAGCTCTTGGACAGGGGGCCGGGGGAATCAGCCCCAGCATTTT.